Listed below are T cell receptor beta chains from one sample, sequenced in a study of shared clonotypes between healthy human individuals. The repertoire was sequenced with immunoSEQ multiplex PCR; TCRdb's copy has only in-frame clones and lacks some. The sample lists about 2 million clones; 85% to 95% were seen once. Sequencing was done on a sample of naive CD4+ T cells sorted from blood. These receptors all come from a man younger than 35 in good health. CDR3s include the opening cysteine and the closing phenylalanine or tryptophan. D genes are given only for firm matches. Expanded clones get a size class; other rows say once, few or many, or leave the size out.

CASSPNVLVFRTDTQYF	TGTGCCAGCAGCCCAAACGTACTAGTTTTCCGAACAGATACGCAGTATTTT	-	TRBV7-2	TRBJ2-3	-
CASSLDFFGTTFNEQFF	TGTGCCAGCAGCTTAGATTTTTTTGGGACAACTTTTAATGAGCAGTTCTTC	-	TRBV7-9	TRBJ2-1	-
CASSRYGLAGEQYF	TGTGCCAGCTCACGCTACGGACTAGCAGGAGAGCAGTACTTC	TRBD2	TRBV18	TRBJ2-7	-
CASSYSLTGESEQYF	TGTGCCAGCAGTTACTCTCTGACAGGTGAGAGCGAGCAGTACTTC	-	TRBV6-6	TRBJ2-7	-
CASSLEPSGTGGLTQYF	TGTGCCAGCAGCTTAGAGCCTTCTGGGACAGGGGGCTTGACCCAGTACTTC	TRBD1	TRBV7-2	TRBJ2-5	-
CASSDPTDYNSPLHF	TGTGCCAGCAGCGACCCCACAGATTATAATTCACCCCTCCACTTT	-	TRBV6-6	TRBJ1-6	-
CAWAETAWDTEAFF	TGTGCCTGGGCCGAGACAGCTTGGGACACTGAAGCTTTCTTT	-	TRBV30	TRBJ1-1	-
CASSLGDRDQETQYF	TGCGCCAGCAGCTTGGGGGACAGGGACCAAGAGACCCAGTACTTC	TRBD1	TRBV5-1	TRBJ2-5	-
CASSYGRGRSYEQYF	TGTGCCAGCAGTTACGGGCGGGGACGCTCCTACGAGCAGTACTTC	-	TRBV6-5	TRBJ2-7	-
CASMQGNTGELFF	TGTGCCAGCATGCAGGGTAACACCGGGGAGCTGTTTTTT	-	TRBV2	TRBJ2-2	-
CASSDSGRANIQYF	TGTGCCAGCAGCGATAGCGGGAGAGCAAACATTCAGTACTTC	TRBD2	TRBV7-2	TRBJ2-4	-
CASSARGLSYNEQFF	TGTGCCAGCAGTGCCAGGGGTCTTTCCTACAATGAGCAGTTCTTC	-	TRBV28	TRBJ2-1	-
CASRTSGRNTDTQYF	TGTGCCAGCAGGACTAGCGGGAGAAATACAGATACGCAGTATTTT	TRBD2	TRBV7-2	TRBJ2-3	-
CASSEARGTSGNTIYF	TGTGCCAGCAGTGAAGCCCGGGGGACCTCCGGAAACACCATATATTTT	-	TRBV6-1	TRBJ1-3	-
CASSVASGISTDTQYF	TGTGCCAGCAGCGTAGCGAGCGGGATTAGCACAGATACGCAGTATTTT	TRBD2	TRBV9	TRBJ2-3	few
CSVEGQSYEQYF	TGCAGCGTTGAGGGTCAGTCCTACGAGCAGTACTTC	-	TRBV29-1	TRBJ2-7	-
CASSYSTSGHEQYF	TGTGCCAGCAGTTACTCGACCTCAGGGCACGAGCAGTACTTC	-	TRBV6-6	TRBJ2-7	-
CASSASGATEAFF	TGTGCCAGCAGTGCGTCCGGGGCCACTGAAGCTTTCTTT	-	TRBV6-4	TRBJ1-1	-
CAIGTSGGRQYF	TGTGCCATCGGGACTAGCGGGGGGCGGCAGTACTTC	TRBD2	TRBV10-3	TRBJ2-7	-
CASSDRDTYEQYF	TGTGCCAGCAGTGACCGGGACACCTACGAGCAGTACTTC	-	TRBV6-5	TRBJ2-7	-
CASSVGDLKGETQYF	TGTGCCAGCAGCGTGGGGGACTTAAAGGGAGAGACCCAGTACTTC	-	TRBV11-1	TRBJ2-5	-
CASSLGQGRNTEAFF	TGTGCCAGCAGTTTAGGACAGGGAAGGAACACTGAAGCTTTCTTT	TRBD1	TRBV27	TRBJ1-1	-
CASSIVGPAAGKYGYTF	TGTGCCAGTAGTATAGTGGGCCCTGCGGCAGGGAAGTATGGCTACACCTTC	-	TRBV19	TRBJ1-2	-
CAISESSGNTDTQYF	TGTGCCATCAGTGAGTCTAGCGGTAACACAGATACGCAGTATTTT	-	TRBV10-3	TRBJ2-3	-
CASSLGMQGTGELFF	TGCGCCAGCAGCTTGGGTATGCAGGGCACCGGGGAGCTGTTTTTT	-	TRBV5-1	TRBJ2-2	-
CASSRGTGNTGELFF	TGTGCCAGCTCACGGGGGACGGGAAACACCGGGGAGCTGTTTTTT	-	TRBV18	TRBJ2-2	-
CASSEEGGWDTIYF	TGTGCCAGCAGTGAAGAAGGGGGGTGGGACACCATATATTTT	-	TRBV2	TRBJ1-3	-
CASSFGQLNTGELFF	TGTGCCAGCAGCTTCGGACAGCTGAACACCGGGGAGCTGTTTTTT	-	TRBV5-5	TRBJ2-2	-
CAWSSGGGYEQYF	TGTGCCTGGAGTTCCGGGGGAGGCTACGAGCAGTACTTC	-	TRBV30	TRBJ2-7	-
CASSLVFGYYEQYF	TGTGCCAGCAGCTTAGTATTCGGCTACTACGAGCAGTACTTC	-	TRBV11-2	TRBJ2-7	-
CASSLQGKNTEAFF	TGTGCCAGCTCATTACAGGGGAAGAACACTGAAGCTTTCTTT	TRBD1	TRBV18	TRBJ1-1	-
CASSFVPLF	TGTGCCAGCAGTTTTGTGCCTCTTTTC	-	TRBV2	TRBJ1-2	-
CASGTPRDNEQFF	TGTGCCAGCGGGACTCCGCGAGACAATGAGCAGTTCTTC	-	TRBV10-3	TRBJ2-1	-
CASSSYTGQGNNEQFF	TGTGCCAGCAGTTCTTATACCGGACAGGGAAACAATGAGCAGTTCTTC	TRBD1	TRBV28	TRBJ2-1	-
CASSDQEGSSQYF	TGTGCCAGCAGCGACCAGGAGGGGTCGTCGCAGTATTTT	-	TRBV6-4	TRBJ2-3	-
CASSFTSPDRNEKLFF	TGTGCCAGCAGTTTTACGTCCCCGGACAGGAATGAAAAACTGTTTTTT	TRBD1	TRBV6-6	TRBJ1-4	-
CASSMDSTDEQFF	TGTGCCAGTAGTATGGACAGTACGGATGAGCAGTTCTTC	-	TRBV19	TRBJ2-1	-
CASSLYRDYQETQYF	TGTGCCAGCAGCTTGTACCGGGACTACCAAGAGACCCAGTACTTC	-	TRBV7-9	TRBJ2-5	-
CASNWRAGEKLFF	TGTGCCAGCAATTGGAGGGCCGGTGAAAAACTGTTTTTT	-	TRBV14	TRBJ1-4	-
CASSPGQGNTEAFF	TGTGCCAGCAGCCCTGGACAGGGGAACACTGAAGCTTTCTTT	TRBD1	TRBV11-3	TRBJ1-1	once
CASSPGSSYNSPLHF	TGTGCCAGCTCACCAGGGAGCTCCTATAATTCACCCCTCCACTTT	-	TRBV18	TRBJ1-6	-
CASSALAGLHEQYF	TGTGCCAGCAGCGCCCTAGCGGGGCTCCACGAGCAGTACTTC	TRBD2	TRBV27	TRBJ2-7	-
CASSQDGAVNSNQPQHF	TGCGCCAGCAGCCAAGACGGGGCGGTAAATAGCAATCAGCCCCAGCATTTT	-	TRBV4-1	TRBJ1-5	-
CASGWRQGINYGYTF	TGTGCTAGTGGTTGGAGACAGGGAATTAACTATGGCTACACCTTC	TRBD1	TRBV12-5	TRBJ1-2	-
CASSSTGDWNIQYF	TGCGCCAGCAGCTCCACAGGGGATTGGAACATTCAGTACTTC	TRBD1	TRBV5-1	TRBJ2-4	-